This paragraph reports one T cell receptor beta chain. Germline loops: CDR1 SGHTS, CDR2 YDEGEE. Trimming cost V 10 bases and J 0 bases, with 13 bases left between them. The CDR3 sequence is 13 residues long. The source of the sample is a study of blood T cell repertoires in COVID-19. The overall study: Spain, Italy and the United States supplied samples that represented acute and convalescent COVID-19. T cells, B-cell-depleted T cells, or PBMCs provided the cDNA or gDNA that served as material.

Study processing details: Amplification with reference gene primers provided the estimates of nucleated cell counts. Assay: immunoSEQ multiplex PCR; the TCRdb copy retains only in-frame clones and omits some. Clonal size and the V and J genes are those of that table, whereas D and trimming came from the DNA. The sample shows 90,000 or so clones, roughly 91% of them seen only once. This TCR came from a man between 18 and 35 years old with COVID-19, enrolled during active disease. Material: peripheral blood. The genes are TRBV5-8 and TRBJ1-2, with D possibly matching TRBD1 (6 bases). The CDR3 DNA sequence: TGTGCCGGCCCTACAGGGACTAACTATGGCTACACCTTC. Translation gives CAGPTGTNYGYTF.